What follows are 13 T cell receptor beta chains derived from one specimen sequenced in a study of T cells in Graves' hyperthyroidism and ophthalmopathy. Amplified TCR beta CDR3 regions derived from RNA transcripts. HTBI primers were the set used in a first-round RT-PCR of the TCR CDR3. TCRdb independently ran MiXCR on the multiplex PCR reads; one entry per CDR3 protein. The sample has 300,000 to 450,000 distinct CDR3 sequences, about 13% seen once. The material sequenced was blood. The receptors stem from a man in his thirties or forties with Graves' hyperthyroidism that later progressed to Graves' ophthalmopathy.

The V gene is TRBV5-1, the J gene TRBJ2-7; 9 bases align to TRBD1. The CDR3 has 16 amino acids. The trim removed 4 bases at V and 0 bases at J, leaving 8 bases unmatched. The germline V gene has CDR1 SGHRS and CDR2 YFSETQ. The CDR3 DNA reads as TGCGCCAGCAGCCCTCGATGGACAGGGGCCTCCTACGAGCAGTACTTC. Its translation is CASSPRWTGASYEQYF.

The table lists this clonotype with a few counts. This chain joins TRBV20-1 and TRBJ1-5, with D unresolved. Germline CDR1 DFQATT, CDR2 SNEGSKA (reference sequence). The V and J ends lost 0 bases and 5 bases respectively, with 17 bases between them. This CDR3 region has 16 residues. In DNA, the CDR3 is TGCAGTGCTAGAGAAACCGGGCGAGGCGCGGATCAGCCCCAGCATTTT. Protein sequence: CSARETGRGADQPQHF.

This clonotype was seen many times. The rearrangement links TRBV11-2 to TRBJ2-3; D perhaps matches TRBD2 (6 bases). Germline V gene sequence: CDR1 SGHAT, CDR2 FQNNGV. Trimming took off 1 base at V and 4 bases at J, with 18 bases between the two ends. This CDR3 has 17 residues. The CDR3 here is CASSLAPLGGGPDTQYF. The CDR3 coding sequence is TGTGCCAGCAGCTTAGCCCCACTGGGGGGAGGTCCAGATACGCAGTATTTT.

A few counts support this clonotype. The chain is built from TRBV20-1 and TRBJ2-6, with D maybe TRBD1 (6 bases). Germline assignment: CDR1 DFQATT and CDR2 SNEGSKA (reference sequence). The CDR3 is 14 amino acids. CDR3 in amino acids: CAGQSVTGANVLTF. CDR3 coding DNA: TGCGCCGGACAGTCCGTAACTGGGGCCAACGTCCTGACTTTC.

This clonotype was seen ten or more times. V and J are TRBV11-2 and TRBJ1-5; no clear D. The CDR3 is 15 amino acids. The germline gives CDR1 SGHAT, CDR2 FQNNGV. V was shortened by 4 bases and J by 5 bases, with 15 bases between the two germline ends. This CDR3 reads CASSSTVHGDQPQHF. Written as DNA, the CDR3 is TGTGCCAGCAGCTCCACAGTCCACGGGGATCAGCCCCAGCATTTT.

Worth noting for this clonotype: A much more abundant neighbour one base away suggests this may be a read error. The rearrangement links TRBV11-1 to TRBJ2-3; TRBD2 is a possible D gene (5 bases). The CDR3 is 16 amino acids. Germline CDR1 is SGHAT and CDR2 is FQDESV (reference sequence). The CDR3 bases are TGTGTCAGCAGCGGCTGGACTCCGGAAGTCACAGATACGCAGTATTTT. It codes for CVSSGWTPEVTDTQYF.

The chain is built from TRBV6-2 or TRBV6-3 and TRBJ1-4; D is possibly TRBD1 (5 bases). Germline V gene lookup returns CDR1 MNHEY and CDR2 SVGEGT. There are 15 residues in the CDR3. Trimming left V 0 bases short and J 7 bases short, with 12 bases between. The CDR3 DNA reads TGTGCCAGCAGTTACTCGGGGACGACGGGTGAAAAACTGTTTTTT. It encodes CASSYSGTTGEKLFF.

The CDR3 protein is CASSPPGRSGNTIYF. The CDR3 coding sequence is TGTGCCAGCTCACCACCAGGAAGATCTGGAAACACCATATATTTT. The J gene is TRBJ1-3, the V gene TRBV18; D ambiguous. Looked up from germline, CDR1 is KGHSH and CDR2 is LQKENI. V was pared by 0 bases and J by 1 base, with 7 bases between. The CDR3 is made up of 15 amino acids.

This clonotype was seen only a few times. The V call is TRBV6-5, the J call TRBJ2-1, with TRBD2 matching 7 bases. After removal of 0 bases from V and 7 bases from J, the junction contained 3 bases not matched to a gene. Germline CDR1 and CDR2: MNHEY and SVGAGI. The CDR3 contains 14 residues. The CDR3 region is CASSYSRAGNEQFF. The DNA for the CDR3 is TGTGCCAGCAGTTACTCTCGAGCGGGGAATGAGCAGTTCTTC.

This clonotype was counted between two and nine times. This rearrangement joins TRBV4-1 to TRBJ2-7; 8 bases map to TRBD1. The CDR3 loop spans 15 amino acids. Germline V gene lookup returns CDR1 MGHRA and CDR2 YSYEKL. V gave up 1 base and J gave up 4 bases; unmatched junction bases: 6. For the CDR3, the DNA is TGCGCCAGCAGCCAAGTGGCAGGGGGCGCTTACGAGCAGTACTTC. As protein: CASSQVAGGAYEQYF.

Concerning this clonotype itself: The CDR3 carries no conserved terminal phenylalanine or tryptophan, so it likely arises from a read error. The chain has TRBV2 and TRBJ2-3; 8 bases agree with TRBD2. The V gene end was trimmed by 1 base and the J gene end by 3 bases; junction bases not matched to a gene: 6. The germline CDR1 and CDR2 sequences are SNHLY and FYNNEI. The CDR3 is 16 amino acids. This chain's CDR3 is CASSEDVAGKTDTQYL. CDR3 sequence (DNA): TGTGCCAGCAGTGAAGATGTAGCGGGGAAAACAGATACGCAGTATCTT.

This clonotype was observed at least ten times. The CDR3: CASGLVQAATIGNEQFF. The CDR3 DNA is TGTGCTAGTGGTTTGGTACAGGCAGCGACAATTGGGAATGAGCAGTTCTTC. V is TRBV12-5 and J is TRBJ2-1, with D tentatively TRBD1 (5 bases). In germline, CDR1 is LGHNT, CDR2 FRNRAP. This CDR3 region has 17 residues. V was clipped by 0 bases and J by 7 bases, with 19 bases between them.

The chain links TRBV20-1 to TRBJ2-1; the D gene could be TRBD1 or TRBD2 (7 bases each). Trimming left V 0 bases short and J 6 bases short, with 18 bases between. This CDR3 region has 16 residues. The germline CDR1 and CDR2 sequences are DFQATT and SNEGSKA (reference sequence). Written as DNA, the CDR3 is TGCAGTGCTAGAGATCCGGCCCAGGGGGGGCTCAATGAGCAGTTCTTC. Amino acid sequence: CSARDPAQGGLNEQFF.